What follows are 25 T cell receptor beta chains derived from one specimen sequenced in a study of T cell repertoires in cytomegalovirus infection. TCRdb processed the reads anew with MiXCR; each CDR3 protein has one entry. Of roughly 760,000 distinct CDR3 sequences in the sample, about a third were seen once. Sequencing input: PBMCs. These receptors originate from a human donor in good health (CMV status not recorded). Some clones in this sample may be carry-over from other donors' samples.

A remark on this clonotype: The CDR3 does not end in the conserved phenylalanine or tryptophan, so this is likely a read error. The gene calls are TRBV7-9 and TRBJ1-5; D might be TRBD1 (5 bases). Germline-derived CDR1 and CDR2 are SEHNR and FQNEAQ (reference sequence). V gave up 3 bases and J gave up 2 bases, with 11 bases separating them. The CDR3 loop spans 15 amino acids. The CDR3 nucleotides read TGTGCCAGCAGCTTCTCAGGGCTAGGCAATCAGCCCCAGCATTTG. It encodes CASSFSGLGNQPQHL.

V and J are TRBV5-6 and TRBJ2-1; TRBD2 aligns across 9 bases. Germline assignment: CDR1 SGHDT and CDR2 YYEEEE. This CDR3 has 18 residues. The V gene end was trimmed by 1 base and the J gene end by 0 bases; junction bases not matched to a gene: 8. CDR3 DNA: TGTGCCAGCAGCTTGCTAGCGGGAAATCTGGGCTCCTACAATGAGCAGTTCTTC. This encodes CASSLLAGNLGSYNEQFF.

The J gene is TRBJ2-1, the V gene TRBV24-1, with TRBD2 matching 11 bases. After removal of 1 base from V and 4 bases from J, the junction contained 5 bases not matched to a gene. The germline gives CDR1 KGHDR, CDR2 SFDVKD. This CDR3 has 17 residues. For the CDR3, the DNA is TGTGCCACCAGTGATTTCGGGACTAGCGGCAAGTACAATGAGCAGTTCTTC. This translates into CATSDFGTSGKYNEQFF.

The V and J genes are TRBV28 and TRBJ2-1; TRBD2 matches at 13 bases. V dropped 5 bases and J dropped 4; count of bases not matched to a gene: 5. The CDR3 has 16 amino acids. Germline-derived CDR1 and CDR2 are MDHEN and SYDVKM. The DNA for the CDR3 is TGTGCCAGCAGTCGGACTAGCGGGAGCCGTTACAATGAGCAGTTCTTC. It yields the protein CASSRTSGSRYNEQFF.

This clonotype has more than one count but fewer than ten. V is TRBV6-4 and J is TRBJ2-1; tentative D call: TRBD2 (5 bases). The CDR3 runs 15 residues. Trimming pared 3 bases from V and 0 bases from J, leaving 9 bases between. Looked up from germline, CDR1 is MRHNA and CDR2 is SNTAGT. CDR3 DNA sequence: TGTGCCAGCAGTGAACGCGGGCACTCCTACAATGAGCAGTTCTTC. Encoded protein: CASSERGHSYNEQFF.

This clonotype was seen repeatedly, ten times or more. This chain connects TRBV7-2 to TRBJ2-2, with D perhaps TRBD2 (6 bases). Germline V gene sequence: CDR1 SGHTA, CDR2 FQGNSA. Trimming removed 2 bases at V and 3 bases at J, with 16 bases between. This CDR3 spans 17 amino acids. CDR3 sequence (DNA): TGTGCCAGCAGCTTAACCCCAACTAGCTTGTACACCGGGGAGCTGTTTTTT. It is translated as CASSLTPTSLYTGELFF.

J is TRBJ1-2 and V is TRBV9; 7 bases agree with TRBD1. The CDR3 totals 16 residues. Germline CDR1 and CDR2: SGDLS and YYNGEE. The ends lost 6 bases at V and 2 bases at J; junction bases unmatched: 13. CDR3 amino acids: CASTTGAGQMNYGYTF. In DNA, the CDR3 is TGTGCCAGCACTACAGGGGCAGGACAGATGAACTATGGCTACACCTTC. Supplemented by reference TRBV9 and TRBJ1-2, the full variable domain reads DSGVTQTPKHLITATGQRVTLRCSPRSGDLSVYWYQQSLDQGLQFLIQYYNGEERAKGNILERFSAQQFPDLHSELNLSSLELGDSALYFCASTTGAGQMNYGYTFGSGTRLTVV.

The chain uses TRBV19 and TRBJ2-2, with no clear D. Germline CDR1 LNHDA, CDR2 SQIVND (reference sequence). The CDR3 totals 16 residues. Trimming stripped 9 bases from V and 2 bases from J, with 19 bases between. The CDR3 is CASESAPLVNTGELFF. The CDR3 DNA reads TGTGCCAGCGAGTCGGCCCCGCTGGTAAACACCGGGGAGCTGTTTTTT.

A word on this clonotype: Relative to the germline gene, one junction end is altered; a read error may explain this. CDR3 bases: TGTGCCATCAGCCCGCGGACCGTCCCAGATACGCAGTCTTTT. Translated, it gives CAISPRTVPDTQSF. The chain has TRBV7-3 and TRBJ2-3; no reliable D call. Germline V gene data show CDR1 as SGHTA and CDR2 as FQGTGA. The CDR3 spans 14 residues. The full variable domain, with the rest looked up from reference TRBV7-3 and TRBJ2-3, is GAGVSQTPSNKVTEKGKYVELRCDPISGHTALYWYRQSLGQGPEFLIYFQGTGAADDSGLPNDRFFAVRPEGSVSTLKIQRTERGDSAVYLCAISPRTVPDTQSFGPGTRLTVL.

The chain recombines TRBV7-9 with TRBJ2-2, with TRBD1 matching over 7 bases. This CDR3 is 15 amino acids long. The germline CDR1 and CDR2 sequences are SEHNR and FQNEAQ (reference sequence). V shed 6 bases, J shed 3 bases, and the junction held 7 bases outside the gene matches. CDR3 nucleotides: TGTGCCAGCAGTTCGGACAGGAGCTACACCGGGGAGCTGTTTTTT. Translating gives CASSSDRSYTGELFF.

This clonotype occurred once. This may be a read error, as it is one base from a much larger clone. The V call is TRBV7-6, the J call TRBJ2-7; a weak D match, TRBD1 (6 bases). The CDR3 loop spans 13 amino acids. Germline-derived CDR1 and CDR2 are SGHVS and FNYEAQ. DNA for the CDR3: TGTGCCAGCAGCTTAGAACAGGGTTTCGAGCTGTACTTC. This gives the protein CASSLEQGFELYF.

In its sample, this clonotype was seen many times. This chain joins TRBV7-9 and TRBJ2-3; no definite D call. Trimming removed 1 base at V and 4 bases at J, with 6 bases between. Looked up from germline, CDR1 is SEHNR and CDR2 is FQNEAQ (reference sequence). This CDR3 has 13 residues. CDR3 coding DNA: TGTGCCAGCAGCTTAGAAGGAGCAGATACGCAGTATTTT. Translation gives CASSLEGADTQYF.

This clonotype was counted between two and nine times. J is TRBJ2-7 and V is TRBV7-9; 8 nucleotides line up with TRBD1. The germline gives CDR1 SEHNR, CDR2 FQNEAQ (reference sequence). CDR3 length: 16 amino acids. With V trimmed by 5 bases and J by 2 bases, 11 bases remained unmatched. CDR3 region: CASSPTQGATPYEQYF. Written as DNA, the CDR3 is TGTGCCAGCAGCCCCACTCAGGGGGCGACCCCCTACGAGCAGTACTTC.

This clonotype was seen more than once but under ten times. The chain has TRBV11-2 and TRBJ2-3; possible D gene TRBD1, 6 bases. The V end lost 5 bases, the J end lost 6 bases, and 18 bases lay between the germline ends. This CDR3 is 15 amino acids long. Germline values: CDR1 SGHAT, CDR2 FQNNGV. CDR3 in amino acids: CASSVGTLDTDTQYF. CDR3 nucleotide sequence: TGTGCCAGCAGCGTCGGGACACTAGACACGGATACGCAGTATTTT.

This chain joins TRBV28 and TRBJ1-1; D unresolved. CDR3 length equals 14 residues. V dropped 8 bases and J dropped 8 bases, with 21 bases sitting between them. The germline gives CDR1 MDHEN, CDR2 SYDVKM. CDR3 sequence reads: CASHSLSPSGEAFF. CDR3 coding DNA: TGTGCCAGCCACAGTTTATCCCCCTCGGGGGAAGCTTTCTTT.

V usage is TRBV14 and J usage is TRBJ2-1, with TRBD1 as a possible D gene (6 bases). With 2 bases removed from V and 7 bases from J, the gap between germline ends came to 12 bases. The germline V gene encodes CDR1 SGHDN and CDR2 FVKESK. The CDR3 is 14 residues long. The DNA for the CDR3 is TGTGCCAGCAGCCAAAAGCTCAGGGGAAATGAGCAGTTCTTC. Translated: CASSQKLRGNEQFF. Based on the CDR3 plus reference TRBV14 and TRBJ2-1, the full variable domain is EAGVTQFPSHSVIEKGQTVTLRCDPISGHDNLYWYRRVMGKEIKFLLHFVKESKQDESGMPNNRFLAERTGGTYSTLKVQPAELEDSGVYFCASSQKLRGNEQFFGPGTRLTVL.

This chain links TRBV28 with TRBJ2-3, with a weak D call TRBD2 (5 bases). Per the germline V gene, CDR1 is MDHEN and CDR2 is SYDVKM. The CDR3 has 15 residues. Trimming shortened V by 5 bases and J by 1 base, and 13 bases separated the two germline ends. The DNA for the CDR3 is TGTGCCAGCAGTCTAGGGAGTCCAGGCACAGATACGCAGTATTTT. Translation gives CASSLGSPGTDTQYF.

Regarding this clonotype: The junction shows a germline mismatch at one end, possibly a read error. J is TRBJ1-2 and V is TRBV12-3 or TRBV12-4; D not resolved. The length of the CDR3 is 12 residues. The CDR3 DNA reads as TGTTCCAGCAGTTTGGCCCCTTATGGCTACACCTTC. Its translation is CSSSLAPYGYTF.

Concerning this clonotype: Germline is not matched at one junction end, which may reflect a read error. V and J are TRBV7-8 and TRBJ2-1; 12 bases match TRBD2. CDR1 and CDR2 (germline): SGHVS, FQNEAQ. This CDR3 is 14 amino acids long. The CDR3 here is CASSTRLAGDEPCF. In nucleotides, the CDR3 is TGTGCCAGCAGCACAAGACTAGCGGGAGATGAGCCGTGCTTC.

This clonotype has a handful of counts. The chain links TRBV7-9 to TRBJ2-3, with D perhaps TRBD2 (6 bases). The CDR3 extends over 16 amino acids. V was shortened by 3 bases and J by 0 bases, with 13 bases between the two germline ends. CDR1 is SEHNR, CDR2 FQNEAQ, per germline (reference sequence). For the CDR3, the DNA is TGTGCCAGCAGCTTTCCGGGCCGGGGGAGCACAGATACGCAGTATTTT. The encoded protein is CASSFPGRGSTDTQYF.

The sample holds many counts of this clonotype. This sequence joins TRBV6-2 or TRBV6-3 and TRBJ1-2, with 8 bases identical to TRBD1. The CDR3 contains 15 residues. Germline CDR1 and CDR2: MNHEY and SVGEGT. Germline trimming cut 2 bases from V and 4 bases from J; bases unmatched to any gene: 6. CDR3 in amino acids: CASSYQGQASYGYTF. CDR3 coding DNA: TGTGCCAGCAGTTACCAGGGACAGGCGTCCTATGGCTACACCTTC.

The J gene is TRBJ2-3, the V gene TRBV7-8, with 9 bases fitting TRBD1. V was clipped by 5 bases and J by 0 bases; unmatched bases: 9. CDR1 SGHVS and CDR2 FQNEAQ come from the germline V gene. This CDR3 is 17 amino acids long. In nucleotides, the CDR3 is TGTGCCAGCAGCGGCCGACAGGGGGGCCTAAGCACAGATACGCAGTATTTT. Translating it yields CASSGRQGGLSTDTQYF.

The chain links TRBV7-4 to TRBJ2-1, with 9 bases lining up with TRBD1. After removal of 6 bases from V and 8 bases from J, the junction contained 8 bases not matched to a gene. Germline V gene data show CDR1 as SGHVT and CDR2 as SQSDAQ. This CDR3 has 14 residues. This CDR3 is CASRLQGAFDEQFF. CDR3 nucleotides: TGTGCCAGCAGGTTACAGGGGGCTTTCGATGAGCAGTTCTTC.

The chain uses TRBV20-1 and TRBJ2-7, with 8 bases fitting TRBD1. From germline, CDR1 is DFQATT and CDR2 SNEGSKA (reference sequence). The J segment lost 3 bases and the V segment lost 1 base, leaving 8 bases of the junction unmatched. The CDR3 loop spans 15 amino acids. As DNA, the CDR3 is TGCAGTGCTAGAGTTCCGGGACAGGCTAACTACGAGCAGTACTTC. Translated: CSARVPGQANYEQYF.

In its sample, this clonotype was seen a few times. The chain's CDR3 is CSVTLAGRDTQYF. The CDR3 DNA reads as TGCAGCGTCACACTAGCGGGACGAGATACGCAGTATTTT. V and J are TRBV29-1 and TRBJ2-3, with 10 bases identical to TRBD2. The germline V gene has CDR1 SQVTM and CDR2 ANQGSEA. V dropped 6 bases and J dropped 5; count of bases not matched to a gene: 5. The CDR3 runs 13 residues.